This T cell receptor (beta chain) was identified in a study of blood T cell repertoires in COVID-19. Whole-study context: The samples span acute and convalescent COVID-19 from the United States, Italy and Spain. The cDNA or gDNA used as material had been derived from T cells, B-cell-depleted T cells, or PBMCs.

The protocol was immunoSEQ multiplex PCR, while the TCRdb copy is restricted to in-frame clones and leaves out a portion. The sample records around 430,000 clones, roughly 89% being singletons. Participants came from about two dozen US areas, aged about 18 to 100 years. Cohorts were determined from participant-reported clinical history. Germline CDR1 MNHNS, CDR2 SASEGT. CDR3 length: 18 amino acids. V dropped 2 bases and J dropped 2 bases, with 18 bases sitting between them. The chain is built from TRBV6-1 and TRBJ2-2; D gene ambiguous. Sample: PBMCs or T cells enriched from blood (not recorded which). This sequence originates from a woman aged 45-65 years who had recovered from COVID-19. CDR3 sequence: CASSEPRQNSVNTGELFF. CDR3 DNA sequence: TGTGCCAGCAGTGAACCGAGGCAGAACTCGGTTAACACCGGGGAGCTGTTTTTT.